The following is a T cell receptor (beta chain) sequence with its context. Its cognate antigen is unknown. This record comes from a study of cytomegalovirus exposure and HLA in healthy donors. General study findings and limits: In a later analysis, most CMV-associated TCR beta chains appeared HLA-restricted. What was likely a sequencing artifact was a cluster of highly shared sequence variants. In a later analysis, TCR association rates varied by HLA locus: DRB1 most, HLA-C fewest.

Vbeta (60) and Jbeta (13) primers were used in the PCR. Produced via immunoSEQ multiplex PCR; TCRdb's table is partial and in-frame only. Of approximately 170,000 clones listed, 55% to 70% are singletons. The germline V gene encodes CDR1 MNHNS and CDR2 SASEGT. V shed 1 base and J shed 0 bases, with 9 bases lying between them. This CDR3 is built from 15 residues. The receptor comes from a woman in her thirties or forties in good health and CMV-seropositive. The sample consisted of PBMCs. The chain combines TRBV6-1 with TRBJ1-2; D is undetermined. The CDR3: CASSEGTASNYGYTF. The CDR3 DNA is TGTGCCAGCAGTGAAGGTACAGCCTCTAACTATGGCTACACCTTC.